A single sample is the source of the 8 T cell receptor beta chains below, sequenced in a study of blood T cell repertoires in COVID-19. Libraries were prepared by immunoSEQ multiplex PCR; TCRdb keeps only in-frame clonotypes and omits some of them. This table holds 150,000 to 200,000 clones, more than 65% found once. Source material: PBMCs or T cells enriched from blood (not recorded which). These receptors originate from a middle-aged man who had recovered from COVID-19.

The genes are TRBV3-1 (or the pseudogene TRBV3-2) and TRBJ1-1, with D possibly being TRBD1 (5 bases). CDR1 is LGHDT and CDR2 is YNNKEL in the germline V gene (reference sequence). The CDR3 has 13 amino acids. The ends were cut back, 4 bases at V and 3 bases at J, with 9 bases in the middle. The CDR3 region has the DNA TGTGCCAGCAGCCGTGGGGGGTACACTGAAGCTTTCTTT. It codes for CASSRGGYTEAFF.

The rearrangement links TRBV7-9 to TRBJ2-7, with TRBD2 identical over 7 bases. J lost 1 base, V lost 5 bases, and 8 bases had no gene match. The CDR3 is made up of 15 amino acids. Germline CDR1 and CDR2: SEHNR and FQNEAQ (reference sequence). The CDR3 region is CASSPGGKASYEQYF. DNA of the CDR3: TGTGCCAGCAGCCCGGGAGGAAAGGCATCCTACGAGCAGTACTTC. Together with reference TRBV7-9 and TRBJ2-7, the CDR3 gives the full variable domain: DTGVSQNPRHKITKRGQNVTFRCDPISEHNRLYWYRQTLGQGPEFLTYFQNEAQLEKSRLLSDRFSAERPKGSFSTLEIQRTEQGDSAMYLCASSPGGKASYEQYFGPGTRLTVT.

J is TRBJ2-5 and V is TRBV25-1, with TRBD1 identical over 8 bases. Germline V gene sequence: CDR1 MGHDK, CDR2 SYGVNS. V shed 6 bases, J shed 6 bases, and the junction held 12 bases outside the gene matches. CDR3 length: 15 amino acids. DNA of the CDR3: TGTGCCAGCAGGGAGACAGGGGAGGTTGGGAAGACCCAGTACTTC. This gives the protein CASRETGEVGKTQYF.

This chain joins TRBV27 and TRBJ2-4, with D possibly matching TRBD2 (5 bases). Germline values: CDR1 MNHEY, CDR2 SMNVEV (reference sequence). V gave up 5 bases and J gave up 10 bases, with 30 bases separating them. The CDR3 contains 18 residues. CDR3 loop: CASSPLSVDYSQKRIQYF. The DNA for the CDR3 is TGTGCCAGCAGTCCCCTATCAGTAGACTATAGCCAAAAGCGGATTCAGTACTTC.

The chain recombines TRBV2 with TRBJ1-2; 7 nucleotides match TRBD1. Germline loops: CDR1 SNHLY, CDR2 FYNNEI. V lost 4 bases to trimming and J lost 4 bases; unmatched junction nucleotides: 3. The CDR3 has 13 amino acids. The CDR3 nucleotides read TGTGCCAGCAGTGCCGGGACAGCCTATGGCTACACCTTC. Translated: CASSAGTAYGYTF.

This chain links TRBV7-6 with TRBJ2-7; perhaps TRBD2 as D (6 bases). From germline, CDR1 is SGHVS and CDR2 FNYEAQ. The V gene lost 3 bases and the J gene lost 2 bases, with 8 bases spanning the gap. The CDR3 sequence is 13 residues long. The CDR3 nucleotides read TGTGCCAGCAGCTTGGGAGGTACCTACGAGCAGTACTTC. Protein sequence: CASSLGGTYEQYF.

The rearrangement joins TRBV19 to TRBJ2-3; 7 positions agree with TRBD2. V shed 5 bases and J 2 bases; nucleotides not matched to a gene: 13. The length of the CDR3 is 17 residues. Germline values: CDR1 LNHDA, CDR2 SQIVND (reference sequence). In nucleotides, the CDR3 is TGTGCCAGTAGTTCCCGACTCGCGGCGGGGGACACAGATACGCAGTATTTT. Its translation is CASSSRLAAGDTDTQYF.

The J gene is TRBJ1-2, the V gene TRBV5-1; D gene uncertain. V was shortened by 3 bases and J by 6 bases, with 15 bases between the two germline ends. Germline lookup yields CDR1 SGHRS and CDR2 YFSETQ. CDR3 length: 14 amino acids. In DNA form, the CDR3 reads TGCGCCAGCAGCTCGGAATTCGGGTTTAATGGCTACACCTTC. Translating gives CASSSEFGFNGYTF.